This T cell receptor (beta chain) was sequenced during a study of blood T cell repertoires in COVID-19. Study summary: T cells, B-cell-depleted T cells, or PBMCs provided the cDNA or gDNA that served as material.

This clone was observed a single time. The CDR3 contains 17 residues. Trimming left V 6 bases short and J 6 bases short, with 24 bases between. Germline V gives CDR1 SGHNT, CDR2 YYREEE (reference sequence). Original analysis: Amplification from reference gene primers served as the basis for estimated nucleated cell counts. This table comes from immunoSEQ multiplex PCR, and its TCRdb copy is limited to in-frame clones, with some not included. V and J calls and clone size are given by that table; D and trimming were obtained from the DNA. This sample carries 150,000 or so clones, around 90% of them seen once, and the ten largest clones take 0.55% to 0.6%.

V usage is TRBV5-4 and J usage is TRBJ2-2, with a tentative D call TRBD1 (6 bases). Sequencing input: peripheral blood. This clonotype was sampled from a man aged 55 to 70 with COVID-19, enrolled during active disease. The CDR3 sequence is CASTYLTGTKNAGELFF. The CDR3 DNA reads TGTGCCAGCACTTACCTTACCGGGACAAAAAACGCCGGGGAGCTGTTTTTT.